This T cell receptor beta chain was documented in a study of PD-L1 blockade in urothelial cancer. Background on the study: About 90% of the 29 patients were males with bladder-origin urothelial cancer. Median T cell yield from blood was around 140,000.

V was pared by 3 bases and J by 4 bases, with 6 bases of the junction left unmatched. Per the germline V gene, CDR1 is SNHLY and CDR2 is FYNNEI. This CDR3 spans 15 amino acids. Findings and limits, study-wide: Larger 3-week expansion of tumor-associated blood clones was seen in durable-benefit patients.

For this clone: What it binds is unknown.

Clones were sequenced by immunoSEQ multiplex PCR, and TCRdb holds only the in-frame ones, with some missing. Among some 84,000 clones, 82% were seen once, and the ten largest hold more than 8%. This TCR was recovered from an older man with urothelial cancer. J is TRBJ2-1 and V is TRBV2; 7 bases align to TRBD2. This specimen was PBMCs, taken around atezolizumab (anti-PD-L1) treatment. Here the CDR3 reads CASSDRGGGYNEQFF. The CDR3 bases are TGTGCCAGCAGTGACCGCGGGGGAGGGTACAATGAGCAGTTCTTC.